This T cell receptor beta chain was identified during a study of identical twins. The CDR3 is 13 amino acids. Germline CDR1 is SQVTM and CDR2 is ANQGSEA. This clonotype was seen at least ten times. Mismatch with germline at one junction end may stem from a read error. TCRdb recomputed calls from the 5' RACE reads with MiXCR, one row per CDR3 protein. The sample records 200,000 to 250,000 distinct CDR3 sequences, 6.5% being singletons. These data also featured in a second study, about T cells expressing NK-cell markers. That publication notes: The same clonotypes also predominated in the CD3+CD56-NKG2C+ fraction of four donors.

The gene calls are TRBV29-1 and TRBJ1-2, with 7 nucleotides matching TRBD1. The sequenced material came from CD8+ T cells sorted from blood. The source of this sequence is a young woman in good health. CDR3 protein: CSFEDRKPYGYTF. For the CDR3, the DNA is TGCAGCTTTGAGGACAGGAAACCTTATGGCTACACCTTC.